These T cell receptor beta chains were read from a single sample in a study of cytomegalovirus exposure and HLA in healthy donors. Only in-frame clones appear in the TCRdb table, and some are missing; sequencing was by immunoSEQ multiplex PCR. The data contain fewer than 200,000 clones, about 79% of them singletons. Input material: PBMCs. The receptors shown here come from a female donor in good health and CMV-seronegative. The conserved cysteine and the conserved F or W are not part of the CDR3 here. Each record gives: V gene, CDR3 protein.

v_gene: TRBV7-8; CDR3aa: ASSLLNREYEQY
v_gene: TRBV6-5; CDR3aa: ASSYSTVTGGYEQY
v_gene: TRBV7-3; CDR3aa: ASSFSAGVHNEQF
v_gene: TRBV18; CDR3aa: ASSPLGTGGTGELF
v_gene: TRBV6-1; CDR3aa: ASSEASGASSGNTIY
v_gene: TRBV4-1; CDR3aa: ASSQVGRRVEGYT
v_gene: TRBV20-1; CDR3aa: SAQRETEAF
v_gene: TRBV10-3; CDR3aa: ATTFDRGEQY
v_gene: TRBV4-2; CDR3aa: ASSQGQGAPEKLF
v_gene: TRBV27; CDR3aa: ASSPAGGRWGANSPLH
v_gene: TRBV11-1; CDR3aa: ASSLTGTGRGEQY
v_gene: TRBV7-9; CDR3aa: ASSLGLRGSTEAF
v_gene: TRBV27; CDR3aa: ASSRTSGRTNTGELF
v_gene: TRBV10-3; CDR3aa: AIRRGQGNEKLF
v_gene: TRBV30; CDR3aa: AWTWTGAGYT
v_gene: TRBV18; CDR3aa: ASSPQGAGNTIY
v_gene: TRBV7-7; CDR3aa: ASSRTSGSDNEQF
v_gene: TRBV19; CDR3aa: RGSVYGYT
v_gene: TRBV7-2; CDR3aa: ASSSGTGASNTEAF
v_gene: TRBV7-2; CDR3aa: ASSRSLAASYEQY
v_gene: TRBV9; CDR3aa: ASSGQAGSYNEQF
v_gene: TRBV5-5; CDR3aa: ASSPHLTENYGYT
v_gene: TRBV9; CDR3aa: ASSVVGSAYNEQF
v_gene: TRBV7-9; CDR3aa: ASTLNQYEQY
v_gene: TRBV4-1; CDR3aa: ASSSQGIQY
v_gene: TRBV5-1; CDR3aa: ASSSTGGSTEAF
v_gene: TRBV5-1; CDR3aa: ASSQGSSYEQY
v_gene: TRBV6-5; CDR3aa: ASSYWTGYEQY
v_gene: TRBV5-1; CDR3aa: ASSSTGGTYGYT
v_gene: TRBV28; CDR3aa: ASSGTGYYGYT
v_gene: TRBV7-2; CDR3aa: ASSFSSGYEQF
v_gene: TRBV7-9; CDR3aa: ASSSGRPATDTQY
v_gene: TRBV5-4; CDR3aa: ASSLSKGAGTEAF
v_gene: TRBV10-3; CDR3aa: AIRGGEDYT
v_gene: TRBV30; CDR3aa: AWSVRGGEAF
v_gene: TRBV5-1; CDR3aa: ASSLPGDHHGYT
v_gene: TRBV14; CDR3aa: ASSQDLAYGYT
v_gene: TRBV4-3; CDR3aa: ASSQAGTDTQY
v_gene: TRBV7-3; CDR3aa: ASSFRGLAGHLTGTGELF
v_gene: TRBV6-6; CDR3aa: ASGSGEKTQY
v_gene: TRBV7-2; CDR3aa: ASSSSGHSRTEAF
v_gene: TRBV29-1; CDR3aa: SADRAGTEAF